This TCR beta chain was identified in a study of T and B cells in COVID-19 patients. Study-level background: The recovered patients had mostly mild to moderate COVID-19 with outpatient management. Regarding the study as a whole: Active COVID-19 showed highly clonal TRB repertoires; recovery showed diversity and richness above healthy donors. Sorted SARS-CoV-2-responsive or tetramer+ T cells and CD4+, regulatory and CD8+ subsets were not yet sequenced.

BIOMED2 TRB-A/B primer pools were used in multiplex TRB PCR. MiXCR, applied by TCRdb to the multiplex PCR reads, yields one record per CDR3 protein. Here the sample spans 20,000 to 25,000 distinct CDR3 sequences, about 31% being singletons. Germline CDR1 reads ENHRY; CDR2 reads SYGVKD. This CDR3 spans 14 amino acids. V dropped 10 bases and J dropped 2; count of bases not matched to a gene: 6. With respect to this clonotype: Its antigen is still unknown.

Blood genomic DNA input for TRB amplification was 250-500 ng. The chain combines TRBV10-3 with TRBJ2-3; 10 nucleotides match TRBD2. The sequencing input was blood. This TCR was sampled from a human donor who had recovered from COVID-19. DNA for the CDR3: TGTGCCAGCAGCCTAGCGGGGGACACAGATACGCAGTATTTT. Amino acid sequence: CASSLAGDTDTQYF.